A single sample gave rise to the 25 T cell receptor beta chains below, sequenced in a study of blood T cell repertoires in COVID-19. Method: immunoSEQ multiplex PCR; TCRdb's copy keeps in-frame clones and lacks some. The repertoire holds roughly 130,000 clones, with more than 75% as singletons. The sequencing sample was made of peripheral blood. Receptor source: a man aged 45-65 years with active COVID-19.

This clone was seen a few times. The same CDR3 arises from other DNA sequences in this sample as well. This rearrangement joins TRBV20-1 to TRBJ2-5; no clear D. V was trimmed by 5 bases and J by 2 bases, leaving 6 bases between them. The germline V gene has CDR1 DFQATT and CDR2 SNEGSKA (reference sequence). The CDR3 is 11 amino acids. CDR3 residues: CSAGGQETQYF. The CDR3 coding sequence is TGCAGTGCTGGCGGACAAGAGACCCAGTACTTC.

The chain combines TRBV6-5 with TRBJ1-3, with D perhaps TRBD1 (5 bases). This CDR3 spans 15 amino acids. Germline loops: CDR1 MNHEY, CDR2 SVGAGI. With 4 bases removed from V and 2 bases from J, the gap between germline ends came to 12 bases. The DNA for the CDR3 is TGTGCCAGCAGTTTCAATGGGGCGACTGGAAACACCATATATTTT. Protein sequence: CASSFNGATGNTIYF.

The rearrangement joins TRBV6-5 to TRBJ1-1, with TRBD1 as a possible D gene (5 bases). CDR1 and CDR2 from the germline V gene are MNHEY and SVGAGI. The CDR3 is 14 amino acids. The V and J ends lost 3 bases and 0 bases respectively, with 8 bases between them. The CDR3 protein is CASSYGQMNTEAFF. Written as DNA, the CDR3 is TGTGCCAGCAGTTATGGACAAATGAACACTGAAGCTTTCTTT.

The J gene is TRBJ2-2, the V gene TRBV11-3; 8 bases map to TRBD2. The ends lost 1 base at V and 5 bases at J; junction bases unmatched: 0. Germline CDR1 and CDR2: SGHNT and YENEEA. The CDR3 loop spans 14 amino acids. CDR3 in amino acids: CASSLAGGTGELFF. The DNA for the CDR3 is TGTGCCAGCAGCTTAGCGGGGGGGACCGGGGAGCTGTTTTTT.

The chain joins TRBV25-1 to TRBJ1-2; 7 nucleotides agree with TRBD1. This CDR3 region has 13 residues. From germline, CDR1 is MGHDK and CDR2 SYGVNS. The J segment lost 7 bases and the V segment lost 6 bases, leaving 8 bases of the junction unmatched. CDR3 region: CASSETGLGGYTF. The CDR3, as DNA: TGTGCCAGCAGCGAGACAGGGTTAGGTGGCTACACCTTC.

This clone was seen only a few times. V is TRBV5-1 and J is TRBJ2-5, with D possibly TRBD2 on 6 matching bases. The germline V gene encodes CDR1 SGHRS and CDR2 YFSETQ. V was pared by 0 bases and J by 5 bases, with 20 bases between. The CDR3 sequence is 17 residues long. CDR3 region: CASSLGNAGRGMETQYF. The CDR3 bases are TGCGCCAGCAGCTTGGGGAATGCGGGAAGGGGTATGGAGACCCAGTACTTC.

The chain recombines TRBV5-1 with TRBJ2-7; 7 nucleotides match TRBD2. J was trimmed by 2 bases and V by 2 bases; bases with no gene match: 7. This CDR3 region has 15 residues. Germline CDR1 is SGHRS and CDR2 is YFSETQ. Written as DNA, the CDR3 is TGCGCCAGCAGCTTTCAATTCGCGGGGGCCTACGAGCAGTACTTC. Protein product: CASSFQFAGAYEQYF.

The V and J genes are TRBV6-5 and TRBJ1-4; D unresolved. The CDR3 totals 15 residues. V was shortened by 7 bases and J by 3 bases, with 15 bases between the two germline ends. The V gene's germline CDR1 is MNHEY and CDR2 SVGAGI. The CDR3 region is CASTFQWEANEKLFF. The CDR3 region has the DNA TGTGCCAGCACTTTCCAATGGGAGGCTAATGAAAAACTGTTTTTT.

The chain recombines TRBV5-6 with TRBJ2-7, with D maybe TRBD1 (6 bases). V was shortened by 3 bases and J by 5 bases, with 15 bases between the two germline ends. The CDR3 is 14 residues long. Germline V gene data show CDR1 as SGHDT and CDR2 as YYEEEE. This CDR3 reads CASSSPRGTDEQYF. For the CDR3, the DNA is TGTGCCAGCAGCTCCCCAAGGGGGACCGACGAGCAGTACTTC.

V gene TRBV27 combines with J gene TRBJ1-6, with D possibly matching TRBD1 (6 bases). The germline V gene has CDR1 MNHEY and CDR2 SMNVEV (reference sequence). V was shortened by 3 bases and J by 9 bases, with 15 bases between the two germline ends. CDR3 length: 15 amino acids. The CDR3, as DNA: TGTGCCAGCAGTTTGGTTCCGGGGGGCGGTTCACCCCTCCACTTT. This sequence encodes CASSLVPGGGSPLHF.

The chain is built from TRBV5-1 and TRBJ2-1; 11 nucleotides match TRBD2. The CDR3 is made up of 15 amino acids. With V trimmed by 0 bases and J by 10 bases, 6 bases remained unmatched. Germline V gives CDR1 SGHRS, CDR2 YFSETQ. The DNA of the CDR3 is TGCGCCAGCAGCTTGGTTACTAGCGGGAGTTGGGAGCAGTTCTTC. This encodes CASSLVTSGSWEQFF.

This rearrangement joins TRBV6-5 to TRBJ1-1; TRBD1 matches at 8 bases. Losses at the gene ends were 6 bases for V and 5 bases for J; bases not matched to a gene: 5. The CDR3 extends over 13 amino acids. CDR1 is MNHEY and CDR2 is SVGAGI in the germline V gene. The CDR3: CASSTGGPTEAFF. The CDR3 DNA sequence: TGTGCCAGCAGCACAGGGGGGCCTACTGAAGCTTTCTTT.

The count of this clone is one. The gene calls are TRBV9 and TRBJ1-2; 7 bases are a match to TRBD1. The CDR3 sequence is 15 residues long. CDR1 is SGDLS, CDR2 YYNGEE, per germline. Unmatched junction bases numbered 6, after V lost 0 bases and J lost 4 bases. CDR3 sequence reads: CASSVAGTDSYGYTF. The CDR3 DNA is TGTGCCAGCAGCGTAGCAGGGACAGACTCCTATGGCTACACCTTC.

J is TRBJ2-1 and V is TRBV7-3; TRBD2 matches 7 bases. Trimming at V came to 1 base and at J to 3 bases, leaving 3 bases not matched to a gene. Germline lookup yields CDR1 SGHTA and CDR2 FQGTGA. The CDR3 is 15 amino acids. In nucleotides, the CDR3 is TGTGCCAGCAGCTTAATGGCGGGGGACTACAATGAGCAGTTCTTC. Its protein is CASSLMAGDYNEQFF.

The V and J genes are TRBV5-6 and TRBJ1-1, with 7 bases identical to TRBD1. Germline V lookup: CDR1 SGHDT, CDR2 YYEEEE. The CDR3 is made up of 13 amino acids. Trimming at V came to 4 bases and at J to 3 bases, leaving 3 bases not matched to a gene. The CDR3 here is CASSPDRDTEAFF. Here the CDR3 DNA reads TGTGCCAGCAGCCCAGACAGGGACACTGAAGCTTTCTTT.

This chain connects TRBV30 to TRBJ2-7; no clear D. Trimming took 2 bases from V and 1 from J, leaving 9 bases between them. The CDR3 consists of 13 residues. Per germline, CDR1 GTSNPN and CDR2 SVGIG (reference sequence). CDR3 region: CAWSSTGSYEQYV. The CDR3 DNA sequence: TGTGCCTGGAGTTCGACGGGTTCCTACGAGCAGTACGTC.

V usage is TRBV3-1 (or the pseudogene TRBV3-2) and J usage is TRBJ2-1; perhaps TRBD2 as D (6 bases). Germline CDR1 and CDR2: LGHDT and YNNKEL (reference sequence). Trimming took 6 bases from V and 7 from J, leaving 22 bases between them. The CDR3 sequence is 16 residues long. CDR3 region: CASSRVEGRGLNEQFF. The CDR3, as DNA: TGTGCCAGCAGTCGAGTGGAGGGGCGTGGGTTGAATGAGCAGTTCTTC.

V usage is TRBV2 and J usage is TRBJ2-1, with 9 bases fitting TRBD2. The CDR3 is 15 amino acids. The ends lost 8 bases at V and 6 bases at J; junction bases unmatched: 11. Looked up from germline, CDR1 is SNHLY and CDR2 is FYNNEI. This chain's CDR3 is CASGDATSGLNEQFF. Written as DNA, the CDR3 is TGTGCCAGCGGCGACGCGACTAGCGGACTCAATGAGCAGTTCTTC.

This clone was counted a single time. This chain links TRBV15 with TRBJ2-5; 8 bases agree with TRBD1. This CDR3 comprises 14 residues. The V gene end was trimmed by 5 bases and the J gene end by 7 bases; junction bases not matched to a gene: 9. Germline lookup yields CDR1 LNHNV and CDR2 YYDKDF (reference sequence). The CDR3 region has the DNA TGTGCCACCAGCCCCGGTCAGGGGGCGGGGACCCAGTACTTC. Its translation is CATSPGQGAGTQYF. The full variable domain, with the rest looked up from reference TRBV15 and TRBJ2-5, is DAMVIQNPRYQVTQFGKPVTLSCSQTLNHNVMYWYQQKSSQAPKLLFHYYDKDFNNEADTPDNFQSRRPNTSFCFLDIRSPGLGDTAMYLCATSPGQGAGTQYFGPGTRLLVL.

Here the CDR3 reads CASSPALGQGRTTEAFF. The CDR3 DNA reads as TGTGCCAGCTCACCGGCGTTGGGACAGGGCAGGACCACTGAAGCTTTCTTT. This chain links TRBV18 with TRBJ1-1, with 9 nucleotides matching TRBD1. V lost 3 bases and J lost 4; bases outside the gene matches: 12. CDR1 and CDR2 from the germline V gene are KGHSH and LQKENI. This CDR3 contains 17 residues.

CDR3 DNA sequence: TGTGCCAGCAGTGTTATATCGGAGTCGCCGACGGGGGGCTACACCTTC. Translation: CASSVISESPTGGYTF. This chain joins TRBV6-1 and TRBJ1-2, with D uncertain. Trimming removed 4 bases at V and 8 bases at J, with 23 bases between. The CDR3 totals 16 residues. Germline CDR1 MNHNS, CDR2 SASEGT.

V usage is TRBV29-1 and J usage is TRBJ1-4; 9 bases fit TRBD1. CDR1 is SQVTM, CDR2 ANQGSEA, per germline. Trimming cost V 7 bases and J 8 bases; bases outside gene matches: 11. The CDR3 is 14 amino acids. CDR3 sequence reads: CSAGWGDREEKLFF. The DNA of the CDR3 is TGCAGCGCAGGATGGGGGGACAGGGAAGAAAAACTGTTTTTT. Full variable domain (missing parts from reference TRBV29-1 and TRBJ1-4): SAVISQKPSRDICQRGTSLTIQCQVDSQVTMMFWYRQQPGQSLTLIATANQGSEATYESGFVIDKFPISRPNLTFSTLTVSNMSPEDSSIYLCSAGWGDREEKLFFGSGTQLSVL.

The chain joins TRBV5-8 to TRBJ2-7, with D unclear. Germline loops: CDR1 SGHTS, CDR2 YDEGEE. The V gene lost 0 bases and the J gene lost 0 bases, with 4 bases spanning the gap. The CDR3 is 13 residues long. The CDR3 DNA reads as TGTGCCAGCAGCTTGGCCGGCTCCTACGAGCAGTACGTC. This encodes CASSLAGSYEQYV.

The chain joins TRBV7-8 to TRBJ1-2, with 9 bases lining up with TRBD1. The germline gives CDR1 SGHVS, CDR2 FQNEAQ. V dropped 4 bases and J dropped 7; count of bases not matched to a gene: 10. The CDR3 extends over 15 amino acids. In DNA form, the CDR3 reads TGTGCCAGCAGCTACGGACAGGGGCGCACGGCTGGCTACACCTTC. Translating gives CASSYGQGRTAGYTF.

The CDR3 nucleotides read TGTGCCAGCAGACCACTAGCGGGGGGGCTGACTGAGCAGTTCTTC. This translates into CASRPLAGGLTEQFF. The chain is built from TRBV7-8 and TRBJ2-1; 13 bases line up with TRBD2. The germline V gene encodes CDR1 SGHVS and CDR2 FQNEAQ. Germline trimming cut 6 bases from V and 9 bases from J; bases unmatched to any gene: 8. This CDR3 has 15 residues. The whole variable domain, remainder taken from reference TRBV7-8 and TRBJ2-1, is GAGVSQSPRYKVAKRGQDVALRCDPISGHVSLFWYQQALGQGPEFLTYFQNEAQLDKSGLPSDRFFAERPEGSVSTLKIQRTQQEDSAVYLCASRPLAGGLTEQFFGPGTRLTVL.